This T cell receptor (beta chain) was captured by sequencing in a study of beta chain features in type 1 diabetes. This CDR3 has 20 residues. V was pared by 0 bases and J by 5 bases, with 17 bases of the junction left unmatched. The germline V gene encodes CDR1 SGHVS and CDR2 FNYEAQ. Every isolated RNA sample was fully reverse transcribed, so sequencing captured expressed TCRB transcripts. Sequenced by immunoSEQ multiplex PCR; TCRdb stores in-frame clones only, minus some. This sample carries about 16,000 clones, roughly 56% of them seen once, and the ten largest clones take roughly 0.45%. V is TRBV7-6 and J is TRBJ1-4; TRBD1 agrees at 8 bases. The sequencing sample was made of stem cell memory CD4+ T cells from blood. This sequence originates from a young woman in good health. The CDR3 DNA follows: TGTGCCAGCAGCTTAGCTTTGACGTGGAACCTACAGGGGGAGAATGAAAAACTGTTTTTT. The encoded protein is CASSLALTWNLQGENEKLFF.